This T cell receptor (beta chain) was sequenced in a study of radiotherapy plus CTLA-4 blockade in lung cancer. General study results and limits: An expansion of tumor-derived TCR clones occurred in blood after radiotherapy plus ipilimumab.

As to this clone: Its antigen is undetermined.

Profiled with immunoSEQ multiplex PCR; TCRdb holds only in-frame clones, not every one. Here the sample spans about 49,000 clones, about three quarters being singletons. The germline gives CDR1 MNHEY, CDR2 SMNVEV (reference sequence). Trimming left V 5 bases short and J 2 bases short, with 16 bases between. There are 15 residues in the CDR3. Chemo-refractory metastatic non-small-cell lung cancer patients received focal radiation with ipilimumab CTLA-4 blockade. The sample in question was peripheral blood, obtained from a patient treated with radiotherapy plus ipilimumab. The source of this sequence is a human donor with non-small cell lung cancer who had a complete response to radiotherapy plus ipilimumab. The genes are TRBV27 and TRBJ2-7; a possible D gene is TRBD2 (7 bases). This CDR3 is CASSPRGGSPYEQYF. CDR3 nucleotides: TGTGCCAGCAGTCCCAGGGGCGGGAGTCCCTACGAGCAGTACTTC.